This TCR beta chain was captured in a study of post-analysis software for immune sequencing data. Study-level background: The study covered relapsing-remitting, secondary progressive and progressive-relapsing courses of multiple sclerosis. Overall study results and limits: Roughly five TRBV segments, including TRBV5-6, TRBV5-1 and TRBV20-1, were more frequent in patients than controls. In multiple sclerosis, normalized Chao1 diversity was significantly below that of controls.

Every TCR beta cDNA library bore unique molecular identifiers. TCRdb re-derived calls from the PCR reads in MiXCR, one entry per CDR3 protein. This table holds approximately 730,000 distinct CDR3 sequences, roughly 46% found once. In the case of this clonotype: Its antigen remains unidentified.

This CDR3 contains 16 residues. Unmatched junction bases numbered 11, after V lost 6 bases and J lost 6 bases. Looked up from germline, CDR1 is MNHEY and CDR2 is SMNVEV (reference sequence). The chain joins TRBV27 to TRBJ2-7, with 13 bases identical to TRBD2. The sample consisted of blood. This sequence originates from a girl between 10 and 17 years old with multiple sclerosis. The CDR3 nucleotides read TGTGCCAGCAGCCGCATCACTAGCGGGAGGGCCAGCGAGCAGTACTTC. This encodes CASSRITSGRASEQYF.